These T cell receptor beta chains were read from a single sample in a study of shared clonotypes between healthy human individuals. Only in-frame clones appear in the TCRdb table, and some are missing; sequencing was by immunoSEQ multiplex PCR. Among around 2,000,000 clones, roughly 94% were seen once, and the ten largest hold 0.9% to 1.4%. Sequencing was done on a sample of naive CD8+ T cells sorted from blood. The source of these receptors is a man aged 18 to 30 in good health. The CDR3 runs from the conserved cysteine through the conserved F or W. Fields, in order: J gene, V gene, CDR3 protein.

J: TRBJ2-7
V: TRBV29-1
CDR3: CSVEVMRGEQYF

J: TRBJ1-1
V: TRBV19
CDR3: CASNPLGITNTEAFF

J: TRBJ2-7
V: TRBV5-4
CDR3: CASSLVTGGLYEQYF

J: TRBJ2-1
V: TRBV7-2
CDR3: CASSLVPEYEQFF

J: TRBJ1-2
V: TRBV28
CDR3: CASRLRGAGIGYTF

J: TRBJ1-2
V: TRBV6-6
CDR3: CASGQGAHYGYTF

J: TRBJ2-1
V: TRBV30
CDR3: CACDAARKYNEQFF

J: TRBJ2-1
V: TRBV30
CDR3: CAWLGYRDSGSTSKNNEQFF

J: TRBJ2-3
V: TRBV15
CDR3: CATSRDLDTQYF

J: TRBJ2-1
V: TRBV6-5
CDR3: CASSIAGGQDEQFF

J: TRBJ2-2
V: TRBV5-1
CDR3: CASSLVAVNTGELFF

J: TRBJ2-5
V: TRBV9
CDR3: CASSVEGRTQETQYF

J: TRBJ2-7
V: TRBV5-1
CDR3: CASSIGQNYEQYF

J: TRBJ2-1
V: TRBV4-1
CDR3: CASSQDERDGYNEQFF

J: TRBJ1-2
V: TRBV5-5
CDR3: CASSGRTVPEIDYTF

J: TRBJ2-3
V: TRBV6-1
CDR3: CASSENRGTDTQYF